What follows are 23 T cell receptor beta chains derived from one specimen sequenced in a study of technical replicates of blood from a few donors. Clones were read by immunoSEQ multiplex PCR, and TCRdb kept only the in-frame ones, dropping some. The table records approximately 75,000 clones, 97% of them present only once. Material for sequencing was T cells isolated from PBMCs. These TCRs come from a human donor in good health.

V is TRBV19 and J is TRBJ2-1; 13 bases line up with TRBD2. The CDR3 covers 18 residues. Looked up from germline, CDR1 is LNHDA and CDR2 is SQIVND (reference sequence). The V gene end was trimmed by 3 bases and the J gene end by 0 bases; junction bases not matched to a gene: 5. CDR3 in DNA: TGTGCCAGTAGTATGTGGACTAGCGGGAGTACCTCCTACAATGAGCAGTTCTTC. Its protein is CASSMWTSGSTSYNEQFF.

With respect to this clone: A read error may account for a junction end that differs from germline. The genes are TRBV7-7 and TRBJ2-5; a possible D gene is TRBD1 (6 bases). The CDR3 has 14 amino acids. Germline loops: CDR1 SSHAT, CDR2 FNYEAQ (reference sequence). CDR3: CASSTSQGWETQYF. Written as DNA, the CDR3 is TGTGCTAGCAGCACCTCCCAGGGGTGGGAGACCCAGTACTTC. Together with reference TRBV7-7 and TRBJ2-5, the CDR3 gives the full variable domain: GAGVSQSPRYKVTKRGQDVTLRCDPISSHATLYWYQQALGQGPEFLTYFNYEAQPDKSGLPSDRFSAERPEGSISTLTIQRTEQRDSAMYRCASSTSQGWETQYFGPGTRLLVL.

The V call is TRBV27, the J call TRBJ2-7; no reliable D call. The V gene's germline CDR1 is MNHEY and CDR2 SMNVEV (reference sequence). This CDR3 is built from 15 residues. V was trimmed by 4 bases and J by 3 bases, leaving 16 bases between them. The CDR3 loop is CASSYYPDEYYEQYF. The CDR3 nucleotides are TGTGCCAGCAGTTACTACCCCGACGAATACTACGAGCAGTACTTC.

This chain connects TRBV4-1 to TRBJ1-1, with D possibly matching TRBD1 (5 bases). Germline CDR1 reads MGHRA; CDR2 reads YSYEKL. Trimming took 1 base from V and 10 from J, leaving 16 bases between them. CDR3 length: 14 amino acids. CDR3 nucleotide sequence: TGCGCCAGCAGCCAAGTTGGGGACTGGGGGGGAGCTTTCTTT. Translated: CASSQVGDWGGAFF.

This chain links TRBV4-1 with TRBJ2-5, with a possible D match to TRBD2 (6 bases). V dropped 5 bases and J dropped 0 bases, with 19 bases sitting between them. CDR3 length: 17 amino acids. CDR1 MGHRA and CDR2 YSYEKL come from the germline V gene. The chain's CDR3 is CASSAGQRVANQETQYF. The CDR3 nucleotides read TGCGCCAGCAGCGCGGGCCAGCGGGTAGCTAACCAAGAGACCCAGTACTTC.

This chain connects TRBV2 to TRBJ1-2, with no clear D. The CDR3 extends over 15 amino acids. V gave up 2 bases and J gave up 2 bases, with 12 bases separating them. In germline, CDR1 is SNHLY, CDR2 FYNNEI. CDR3 loop: CASSERLLGNYGYTF. As DNA, the CDR3 is TGTGCCAGCAGTGAACGCCTTCTCGGGAACTATGGCTACACCTTC.

V usage is TRBV6-1 and J usage is TRBJ1-5, with D perhaps TRBD1 (5 bases). CDR3 length: 17 amino acids. The V gene lost 2 bases and the J gene lost 3 bases, with 17 bases spanning the gap. Germline-derived CDR1 and CDR2 are MNHNS and SASEGT. In nucleotides, the CDR3 is TGTGCCAGCAGTGAACTACCTCGGGGGAACTTCAATCAGCCCCAGCATTTT. Amino acids: CASSELPRGNFNQPQHF.

This chain joins TRBV28 and TRBJ1-5; TRBD1 aligns across 7 bases. CDR1 MDHEN and CDR2 SYDVKM come from the germline V gene. With V trimmed by 6 bases and J by 3 bases, 11 bases remained unmatched. The CDR3 loop spans 16 amino acids. The CDR3 spells CASSLELTGTNQPQHF. The CDR3 nucleotides read TGTGCCAGCAGCCTTGAATTGACAGGGACCAATCAGCCCCAGCATTTT.

This rearrangement joins TRBV2 to TRBJ2-3; 14 bases match TRBD2. In germline, CDR1 is SNHLY, CDR2 FYNNEI. The V gene end was trimmed by 8 bases and the J gene end by 0 bases; junction bases not matched to a gene: 7. The CDR3 is 17 amino acids. The CDR3 protein is CASWGLAGERSTDTQYF. CDR3 nucleotide sequence: TGTGCCAGCTGGGGACTAGCGGGAGAGCGAAGCACAGATACGCAGTATTTT.

The chain uses TRBV2 and TRBJ2-6; a possible D gene is TRBD2 (5 bases). Germline CDR1 and CDR2: SNHLY and FYNNEI. This CDR3 is built from 15 residues. V was clipped by 8 bases and J by 2 bases, with 13 bases between them. This CDR3 is CASWRQFTGANVLTF. CDR3 nucleotide sequence: TGTGCCAGCTGGAGGCAGTTCACTGGGGCCAACGTCCTGACTTTC.

This chain links TRBV6-5 with TRBJ2-7, with D tentatively TRBD1 (6 bases). This CDR3 contains 14 residues. In germline, CDR1 is MNHEY, CDR2 SVGAGI. Deletions cut 4 bases from V and 3 bases from J, with 13 bases between. The CDR3 DNA is TGTGCCAGCAGTTCCTCCGGGACATACTACGAGCAGTACTTC. It yields the protein CASSSSGTYYEQYF.

This chain connects TRBV29-1 to TRBJ1-1, with D possibly TRBD1 on 6 matching bases. Trimming stripped 4 bases from V and 4 bases from J, with 19 bases between. This CDR3 is built from 15 residues. Germline V lookup: CDR1 SQVTM, CDR2 ANQGSEA. As DNA, the CDR3 is TGCAGCGTTGGGTCCAGTGGGGGGGCTAGCACTGAAGCTTTCTTT. Translated, it gives CSVGSSGGASTEAFF.

CDR3: CASAAGNSNQPQHF. The DNA of the CDR3 is TGTGCTAGTGCTGCAGGGAATAGCAATCAGCCCCAGCATTTT. The chain couples TRBV12-5 to TRBJ1-5; TRBD1 might be the D (5 bases). This CDR3 is 14 amino acids long. The germline CDR1 and CDR2 sequences are LGHNT and FRNRAP. The V gene lost 7 bases and the J gene lost 0 bases, with 10 bases spanning the gap.

The V call is TRBV7-2, the J call TRBJ2-7, with D maybe TRBD1 (6 bases). Trimming took off 4 bases at V and 1 base at J, with 26 bases between the two ends. CDR3 length: 19 amino acids. Germline lookup yields CDR1 SGHTA and CDR2 FQGNSA. The CDR3: CASSSPVRGKPQSSYEQYF. The CDR3 nucleotides are TGTGCCAGCAGCTCCCCGGTCAGGGGCAAGCCGCAAAGTTCCTACGAGCAGTACTTC.

Notes on this clone: This specimen includes other DNA sequences encoding the same CDR3. This sequence joins TRBV7-9 and TRBJ1-1, with TRBD1 matching over 9 bases. This CDR3 is built from 15 residues. Germline lookup yields CDR1 SEHNR and CDR2 FQNEAQ (reference sequence). Trimming cost V 5 bases and J 0 bases; bases outside gene matches: 4. This CDR3 is CASSTGQGMNTEAFF. CDR3 DNA: TGTGCCAGCAGCACTGGACAGGGGATGAACACTGAAGCTTTCTTT. Full variable domain (rest looked up from reference TRBV7-9 and TRBJ1-1): DTGVSQNPRHKITKRGQNVTFRCDPISEHNRLYWYRQTLGQGPEFLTYFQNEAQLEKSRLLSDRFSAERPKGSFSTLEIQRTEQGDSAMYLCASSTGQGMNTEAFFGQGTRLTVV.

The chain employs TRBV25-1 and TRBJ2-2; no clear D gene. V was trimmed by 7 bases and J by 3 bases, leaving 15 bases between them. Germline V CDR1 and CDR2: MGHDK, SYGVNS. The CDR3 extends over 15 amino acids. CDR3 nucleotides: TGTGCCAGCAAATCCTGGAGTACGGACACCGGGGAGCTGTTTTTT. Protein product: CASKSWSTDTGELFF.

The chain links TRBV2 to TRBJ2-5; D perhaps matches TRBD2 (5 bases). The CDR3 has 18 residues. Germline loops: CDR1 SNHLY, CDR2 FYNNEI. V was pared by 4 bases and J by 5 bases, with 26 bases between. As DNA, the CDR3 is TGTGCCAGCAGTGGACCCCTCTCTGGGATAGGACTTGGGGAGACCCAGTACTTC. This gives the protein CASSGPLSGIGLGETQYF.

V and J are TRBV4-1 and TRBJ1-6; possibly TRBD1 for D (5 bases). The CDR3 runs to 15 residues. V lost 2 bases and J lost 9, with 14 bases in between. Germline loops: CDR1 MGHRA, CDR2 YSYEKL. CDR3 sequence (DNA): TGCGCCAGCAGCCAACCGGGGGACGATAGTTCACCCCTCCACTTT. Translating gives CASSQPGDDSSPLHF.

The chain combines TRBV2 with TRBJ2-7; tentative D call: TRBD1 (6 bases). V was trimmed by 6 bases and J by 2 bases, leaving 8 bases between them. CDR1 is SNHLY, CDR2 FYNNEI, per germline. CDR3 size: 12 residues. CDR3 nucleotide sequence: TGTGCCAGCAGGGGGGCCCCCTACGAGCAGTACTTC. This codes for CASRGAPYEQYF.

A single count supports this clone. The chain carries TRBV21-1 and TRBJ2-1; TRBD2 reflects the table's D call only, with no check against the DNA. TRBV21-1 is annotated as a pseudogene. The CDR3 consists of 16 residues. The CDR3 loop reads CASSNSGSVNYNEQFF. Written as DNA, the CDR3 is TGTGCCAGCAGCAACAGCGGCTCGGTGAACTACAATGAGCAGTTCTTC.

The CDR3: CASSTHGRGTENEKLFF. The CDR3 nucleotides are TGTGCCAGCAGTACTCACGGACGCGGGACAGAAAATGAAAAACTGTTTTTT. J is TRBJ1-4 and V is TRBV28; TRBD1 matches 7 bases. V lost 5 bases and J lost 5; bases outside the gene matches: 14. The CDR3 is made up of 17 amino acids. Germline CDR1 MDHEN, CDR2 SYDVKM.

The chain links TRBV9 to TRBJ2-5, with 7 bases identical to TRBD1. Per the germline V gene, CDR1 is SGDLS and CDR2 is YYNGEE. The junction had 4 bases not matched to a gene; V was cut back by 0 bases and J by 2 bases. The CDR3 consists of 15 residues. The CDR3 region is CASSVEGQQQETQYF. The CDR3 DNA reads as TGTGCCAGCAGCGTAGAGGGACAGCAGCAAGAGACCCAGTACTTC.

V usage is TRBV18 and J usage is TRBJ2-7; the D is unclear. Trimming removed 0 bases from V and 2 bases from J, with 8 bases in between. CDR1 is KGHSH, CDR2 LQKENI, per germline. This CDR3 region has 14 residues. The CDR3 DNA sequence: TGTGCCAGCTCACCACCGGCAATTACCTACGAGCAGTACTTC. As protein: CASSPPAITYEQYF. The variable domain in full, completed from reference TRBV18 and TRBJ2-7, reads NAGVMQNPRHLVRRRGQEARLRCSPMKGHSHVYWYRQLPEEGLKFMVYLQKENIIDESGMPKERFSAEFPKEGPSILRIQQVVRGDSAAYFCASSPPAITYEQYFGPGTRLTVT.